This TCR beta chain came from a study of cytomegalovirus exposure and HLA in healthy donors. J gave up 5 bases and V 0 bases, and 7 bases lay outside the gene matches. The CDR3 is 15 residues long. The germline V gene encodes CDR1 SGHRS and CDR2 YFSETQ. PCR involved 60 Vbeta and 13 Jbeta primers. The protocol was immunoSEQ multiplex PCR, while the TCRdb copy is restricted to in-frame clones and leaves out a portion. The repertoire holds fewer than 200,000 clones, with roughly 85% as singletons. Findings of the study overall: Most CMV-associated TCR beta chains were later found to appear HLA-restricted.

Remarks on this clone: Its antigen is not known.

The chain combines TRBV5-1 with TRBJ2-5; 7 nucleotides line up with TRBD2. The sequence came from a middle-aged man in good health and CMV-seronegative. Source material: PBMCs. The CDR3 protein is CASSLVGAGMETQYF. For the CDR3, the DNA is TGCGCCAGCAGCTTGGTAGGAGCGGGAATGGAGACCCAGTACTTC.